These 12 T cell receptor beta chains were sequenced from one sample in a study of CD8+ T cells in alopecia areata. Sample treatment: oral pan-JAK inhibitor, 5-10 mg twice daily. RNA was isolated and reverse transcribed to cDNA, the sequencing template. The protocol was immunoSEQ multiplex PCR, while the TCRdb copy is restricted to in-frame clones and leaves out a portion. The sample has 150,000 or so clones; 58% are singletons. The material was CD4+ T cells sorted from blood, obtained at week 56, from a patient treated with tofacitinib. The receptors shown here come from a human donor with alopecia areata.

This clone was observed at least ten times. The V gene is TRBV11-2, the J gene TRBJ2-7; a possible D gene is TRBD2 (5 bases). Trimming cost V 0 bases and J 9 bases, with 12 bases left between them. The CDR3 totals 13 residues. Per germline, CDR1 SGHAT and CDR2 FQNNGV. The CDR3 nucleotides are TGTGCCAGCAGCTTAGATCTGAGACGGGGGCAGTACTTC. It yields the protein CASSLDLRRGQYF.

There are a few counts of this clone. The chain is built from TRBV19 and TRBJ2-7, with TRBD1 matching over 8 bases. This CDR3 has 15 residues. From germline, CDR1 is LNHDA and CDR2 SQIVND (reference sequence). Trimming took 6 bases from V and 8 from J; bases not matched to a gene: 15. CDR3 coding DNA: TGTGCCAGTAGCAACCCGGGACAGGTTGTTCCAAAGCAGTACTTC. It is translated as CASSNPGQVVPKQYF.

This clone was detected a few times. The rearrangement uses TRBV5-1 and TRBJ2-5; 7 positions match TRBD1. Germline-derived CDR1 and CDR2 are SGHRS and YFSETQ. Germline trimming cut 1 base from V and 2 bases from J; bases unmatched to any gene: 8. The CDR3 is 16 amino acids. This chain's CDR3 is CASSLNPLGQQETQYF. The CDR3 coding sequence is TGCGCCAGCAGCTTGAATCCTCTGGGACAGCAAGAGACCCAGTACTTC.

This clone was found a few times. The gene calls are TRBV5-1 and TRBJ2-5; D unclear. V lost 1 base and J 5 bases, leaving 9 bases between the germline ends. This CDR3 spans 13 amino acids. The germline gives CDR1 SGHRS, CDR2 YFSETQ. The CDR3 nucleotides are TGCGCCAGCAGCTTGCCGGATAGGGAGACCCAGTACTTC. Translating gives CASSLPDRETQYF.

CDR3 coding DNA: TGTGCCTGGACTGGAGATACGCAGTATTTT. Translating gives CAWTGDTQYF. The J gene is TRBJ2-3, the V gene TRBV30, with D hard to call. V lost 4 bases and J 5 bases, leaving 4 bases between the germline ends. The germline V gene encodes CDR1 GTSNPN and CDR2 SVGIG (reference sequence). This CDR3 has 10 residues.

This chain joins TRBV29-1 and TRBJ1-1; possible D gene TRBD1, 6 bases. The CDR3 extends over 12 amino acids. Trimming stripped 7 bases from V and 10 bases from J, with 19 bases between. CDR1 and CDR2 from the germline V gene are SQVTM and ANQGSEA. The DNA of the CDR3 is TGCAGCGCCGCCCTCCCGGGACAAACAGCTTTCTTT. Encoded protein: CSAALPGQTAFF.

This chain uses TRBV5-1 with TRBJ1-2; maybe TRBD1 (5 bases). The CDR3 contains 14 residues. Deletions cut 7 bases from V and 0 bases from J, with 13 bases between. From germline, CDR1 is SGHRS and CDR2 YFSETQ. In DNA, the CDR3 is TGCGCCAGCTCGTCCTCGGGGGCTAACTATGGCTACACCTTC. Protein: CASSSSGANYGYTF.

CDR3 region: CASAPGGPPGANVLTF. CDR3 nucleotide sequence: TGTGCCAGCGCCCCGGGAGGGCCCCCTGGGGCCAACGTCCTGACTTTC. This chain uses TRBV7-2 with TRBJ2-6; 8 bases align to TRBD2. The CDR3 runs 16 residues. V lost 8 bases to trimming and J lost 2 bases; unmatched junction nucleotides: 8. Looked up from germline, CDR1 is SGHTA and CDR2 is FQGNSA.

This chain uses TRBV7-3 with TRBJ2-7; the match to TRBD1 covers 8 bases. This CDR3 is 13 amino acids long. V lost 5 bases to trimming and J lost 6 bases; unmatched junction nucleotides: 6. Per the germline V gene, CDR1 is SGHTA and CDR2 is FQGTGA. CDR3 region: CASSAGRGREQYF. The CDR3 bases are TGTGCCAGCAGCGCTGGCAGGGGGCGCGAGCAGTACTTC.

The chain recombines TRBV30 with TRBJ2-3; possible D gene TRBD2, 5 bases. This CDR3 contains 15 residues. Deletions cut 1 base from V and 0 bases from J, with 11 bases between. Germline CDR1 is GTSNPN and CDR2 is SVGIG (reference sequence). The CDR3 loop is CAWSDEGTSTDTQYF. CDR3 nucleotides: TGTGCCTGGAGTGACGAGGGAACTAGCACAGATACGCAGTATTTT.

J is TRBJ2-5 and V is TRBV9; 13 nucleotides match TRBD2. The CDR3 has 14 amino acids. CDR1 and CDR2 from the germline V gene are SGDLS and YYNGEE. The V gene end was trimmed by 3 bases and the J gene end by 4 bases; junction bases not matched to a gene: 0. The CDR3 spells CASSGLAGGETQYF. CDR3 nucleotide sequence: TGTGCCAGCAGCGGACTAGCGGGGGGAGAGACCCAGTACTTC.

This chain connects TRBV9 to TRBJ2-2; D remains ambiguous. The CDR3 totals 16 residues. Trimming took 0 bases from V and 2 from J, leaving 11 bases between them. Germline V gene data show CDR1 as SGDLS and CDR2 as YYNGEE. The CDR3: CASSVAGWVNTGELFF. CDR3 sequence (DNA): TGTGCCAGCAGCGTAGCGGGCTGGGTTAACACCGGGGAGCTGTTTTTT.